This TCR beta chain was sequenced in a study of shared clonotypes between healthy human individuals (dated by TCRdb to the early 2020s). Study-wide context: The cohort included three men and two women between 18 and 49 years of age. Leukapheresis yielded between about 0.8 and 9.5 billion PBMCs per donor. Libraries were prepared and TCR repertoires were sequenced by different laboratories using diverse techniques, in order to increase sequencing depth and limit assay-specific biases. The study deeply sequenced blood TCR repertoires of five healthy adults to estimate repertoire size and the extent of clonotype sharing between individuals. Per donor, three plates each were used for CD4 naive and CD4 memory, two for CD8 naive, and one for CD8 memory.

TCR CDR3 regions were amplified from genomic DNA by multiplex PCR using the deep immunoSEQ assay. Genomic DNA extracted from each cell subset was distributed evenly over all wells of several immunoSEQ 96-well plates, and each plate served as one replicate. Each replicate PCR for sorted subsets received about 220 ng genomic DNA, equal to tens of thousands of T cell genomes. Purified libraries were measured with a Qubit 3.0 fluorometer, size-checked on a Bioanalyzer 2100, and measured again with the KAPA Library Quantification kit. Every immunoSEQ 96-well plate was sequenced on a dedicated single-read 150-cycle Illumina NextSeq 550 flow cell. Processing in the source paper ran as follows. Because the immunoSEQ output held only junctional sequences and lacked quality scores, the filtering could not match the filtering applied to full-length reads. To assign V/J genes and CDR3, sequences were annotated against IMGT germline references using PyIR, a Python wrapper for IgBLAST v1.9. Reads were filtered out if the reads had weak V/J assignments (E-value above 1e-6), no CDR3, stop codons, out-of-frame junctions, or ambiguous translated residues. A V3J clonotype was defined by an identical inferred V gene, J gene, and CDR3 amino acid sequence. The percentage overlap between two repertoires was calculated by dividing the number of shared unique clonotypes by the size of the smaller repertoire. Repertoire richness was assessed with RTK rarefaction, the Chao1 estimator, and Recon v2.1 estimates of unobserved clonotypes. For all TCRbeta clonotypes obtained by the gDNA method from four donors, generation probabilities were computed with OLGA. TCRdb took over this immuneACCESS table, retaining in-frame rearrangements with V and J assigned. Such tables are incomplete; in checked studies, under half of the missing clones stem from an unresolved V gene, and the remainder is unexplained. That table gives V, J and clone size, and the DNA gave D and trimming. The sample table lists some 2,000,000 clones, 90% to 95% of them with a count of one. The top ten constitute under 0.15% of the sample.

CDR1 and CDR2, looked up from the germline V gene, are SGHTA and FQGTGA. V is cut by 2 bases and J by 1 base, and the space between the germline ends is 5 bases. The cysteine opens and the phenylalanine closes a CDR3 of 13 amino acids. The entry retains the CDR3 DNA only, 39 bases that are in frame from base 1. This clone was counted a single time. It has no known antigen specificity. No base quality values were provided; no much bigger clone lies one nucleotide off. The paper as a whole reports these results and caveats: Clonotypes shared by all four sorted-subset donors showed higher generation probabilities than non-shared clonotypes. Estimated clonotype richness was generally larger for naive than for memory subsets. Sampling was limited to blood, and TCR repertoires in tissue likely differ from TCR repertoires in blood. Across a few donors, about 5% of naive CD4, roughly 3.3% of naive CD8, 2% to 2.5% of memory CD4, and 0.4% of memory CD8 clonotypes were shared. The small number of donors limited the genetic and exposure-history diversity represented. Based on pairwise subsampling, the degree of clonotype sharing among donors was expected to be affected by sequencing depth. Incomplete sequencing was indicated by rarefaction of sorted-subset datasets, despite the large sequencing depth.

The donors were healthy, HIV-negative adults who had no recently reported acute infections or vaccinations. Every donor was a Caucasian adult living in Nashville, Tennessee, USA. Magnetic negative selection was used to enrich CD4+ T cells, after which naive cells were positively selected on CD45RA and the negative fraction became the memory subset. Blood was obtained by leukapheresis, after which PBMCs were separated by Ficoll-Histopaque density gradient centrifugation and cryopreserved in liquid nitrogen vapor phase. Purity and quantity of every magnetically sorted T cell population were checked by analytical flow cytometry. Genomic DNA was isolated from each sorted fraction and quantified by UV absorbance on a Nanodrop 2000c.

The V gene is TRBV7-3 and the J gene is TRBJ1-1; no D gene is confidently identified. The sequence came from a man younger than 35 in good health. Material: naive CD4+ T cells sorted from blood. What the cell subset or site label conveys for this sample: CD45RA+ positively selected. This receptor carries the CDR3 CASSLQKNTEAFF. The DNA sequence is TGTGCCAGCAGCTTACAGAAGAACACTGAAGCTTTCTTT.